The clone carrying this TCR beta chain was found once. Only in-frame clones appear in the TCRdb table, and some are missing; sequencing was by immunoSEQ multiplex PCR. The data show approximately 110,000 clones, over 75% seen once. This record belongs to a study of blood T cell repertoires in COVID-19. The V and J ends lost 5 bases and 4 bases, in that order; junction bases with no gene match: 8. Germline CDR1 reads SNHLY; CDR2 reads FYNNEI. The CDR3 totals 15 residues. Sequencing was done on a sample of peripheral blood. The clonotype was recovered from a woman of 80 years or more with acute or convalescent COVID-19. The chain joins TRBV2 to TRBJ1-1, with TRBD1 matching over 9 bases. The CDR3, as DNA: TGTGCCAGCAGTCCGACGGGACAGGGTGGCACTGAAGCTTTCTTT. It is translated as CASSPTGQGGTEAFF.